This TCR beta chain was captured by sequencing in a study of blood T cell repertoires in COVID-19. Deletions cut 3 bases from V and 0 bases from J, with 8 bases between. Germline CDR1 reads ENHRY; CDR2 reads SYGVKD. The CDR3 runs 14 residues. Profiling relied on immunoSEQ multiplex PCR, and the TCRdb table lists in-frame clones only, not all of them. The sample lists 170,000 or so clones, about 87% occurring once. J is TRBJ1-2 and V is TRBV10-3, with D unclear. The sequence came from a woman aged 70-85 years with COVID-19, enrolled during active disease. Sequencing used peripheral blood. The DNA of the CDR3 is TGTGCCATCAGTGACCTTACAGCTAACTATGGCTACACCTTC. Translating gives CAISDLTANYGYTF.